Detailed here is one TCR beta chain. Its specificity is not known. UMIs and sample barcodes were carried by the TCR alpha and TCR beta cDNA libraries that 5'RACE produced using constant-segment primers. TCRdb used MiXCR to reprocess the 5' RACE reads, holding one entry per CDR3 protein. The sample carries about 100,000 distinct CDR3 sequences, 13% to 15% recorded once. The CDR3 sequence is 14 residues long. Trimming stripped 6 bases from V and 0 bases from J, with 9 bases between. Germline lookup yields CDR1 MDHEN and CDR2 SYDVKM. The data were taken from a study of T-cell memory formation after mild COVID-19. Study outcomes and limitations: Specificity for SARS-CoV-2 was not confirmed among the second-wave clones peaking on day 37. Cross-reactive memory apparently joined, as some responding clones appeared in pre-infection memory.

The V gene is TRBV28, the J gene TRBJ1-5; D is uncertain. Material: PBMCs or a T cell subset sorted from them (not recorded which). The receptor was isolated from a man aged 18 to 30 who had mild COVID-19 (a few samples of this study predate the infection). Cell type and time point are not known. CDR3 sequence reads: CASSHRGSNQPQHF. The CDR3 region has the DNA TGTGCCAGCAGCCACCGGGGTAGCAATCAGCCCCAGCATTTT.